Below are 30 T cell receptor beta chains sequenced from a single sample in a study of human T cells and chemical hapten exposure. The time point denotes: patch test 1, 2 weeks after DPC sensitization. Noted treatment: therapeutic diphenylcyclopropenone sensitization with weekly scalp DPC. MiXCR, run by TCRdb on the RACE reads, gives a single entry per CDR3 protein. The table lists some 340,000 distinct CDR3 sequences, 5.5% to 8% of them singletons, with around 8.2% in the top ten. The sequencing used whole blood, collected in connection with sensitization to the hapten diphenylcyclopropenone (DPC). The receptors originated from a woman aged 18 to 35 with alopecia areata. Some clones in this sample may be carry-over from other donors' samples.

This clonotype was found a few times. The chain uses TRBV12-3 or TRBV12-4 and TRBJ2-1; 11 positions agree with TRBD2. V shed 5 bases, J shed 7 bases, and the junction held 13 bases outside the gene matches. The CDR3 runs to 17 residues. CDR3 residues: CASSPTTSGVSWNEQFF. The DNA for the CDR3 is TGTGCCAGCAGTCCGACGACTAGCGGGGTTTCTTGGAATGAGCAGTTCTTC.

This clonotype was recorded at least ten times. The chain combines TRBV20-1 with TRBJ1-6; possible D gene TRBD1, 5 bases. Trimming left V 5 bases short and J 7 bases short, with 9 bases between. There are 12 residues in the CDR3. Germline V gene lookup returns CDR1 DFQATT and CDR2 SNEGSKA (reference sequence). The CDR3: CSALEGNSPLHF. Written as DNA, the CDR3 is TGCAGTGCTCTGGAGGGGAATTCACCCCTCCACTTT.

Concerning this clonotype: The junction departs from germline at one end; a sequencing error may be responsible. The chain carries TRBV7-7 and TRBJ2-2, with D unresolved. Germline CDR1 SSHAT, CDR2 FNYEAQ (reference sequence). The CDR3 is 13 residues long. CDR3 nucleotides: TGTGCTAGCAGCTCCTCTGCTACCGGGGAGCTGTTTTTT. This codes for CASSSSATGELFF.

A few counts support this clonotype. This chain links TRBV5-4 with TRBJ2-3, with D possibly TRBD2 on 5 matching bases. Trimming pared 3 bases from V and 4 bases from J, leaving 18 bases between. Germline values: CDR1 SGHNT, CDR2 YYREEE (reference sequence). This CDR3 comprises 16 residues. CDR3 sequence reads: CASSWGAMRLPDTQYF. The CDR3 DNA sequence: TGTGCCAGCAGCTGGGGAGCAATGCGGCTTCCAGATACGCAGTATTTT.

V gene TRBV29-1 combines with J gene TRBJ1-2, with D uncertain. Germline CDR1 and CDR2: SQVTM and ANQGSEA. The CDR3 runs to 12 residues. V lost 5 bases and J 0 bases, leaving 7 bases between the germline ends. This CDR3 reads CSVRGANYGYTF. CDR3 DNA: TGCAGCGTTCGGGGAGCTAACTATGGCTACACCTTC.

Here the CDR3 DNA reads TGTGCCAGCAGTCCCCGCACCGCCTCGGTGTTGCATTTT. Its protein product is CASSPRTASVLHF. The chain combines TRBV12-3 or TRBV12-4 with TRBJ1-5, with D hard to call. V shed 5 bases and J shed 15 bases, with 20 bases lying between them. CDR3 length equals 13 residues.

This clonotype came up a few times. This chain uses TRBV20-1 with TRBJ1-3, with TRBD1 identical over 7 bases. In germline, CDR1 is DFQATT, CDR2 SNEGSKA (reference sequence). Trimming cost V 5 bases and J 2 bases; bases outside gene matches: 12. The CDR3 consists of 16 residues. The CDR3 loop is CSAFYAGGSAGNTIYF. CDR3 nucleotides: TGCAGTGCTTTCTACGCAGGGGGATCTGCTGGAAACACCATATATTTT.

There are many counts of this clonotype. The chain recombines TRBV7-6 with TRBJ2-7; D remains ambiguous. The CDR3 has 14 amino acids. V lost 2 bases, J lost 1 base, and 9 bases lay in between. CDR1 SGHVS and CDR2 FNYEAQ come from the germline V gene. The CDR3 bases are TGTGCCAGCAGCTTAATCTATTCTTCCTACGAGCAGTACTTC. Translating it yields CASSLIYSSYEQYF.

This clonotype has only a few counts. J is TRBJ1-1 and V is TRBV5-1; weak D call: TRBD1 (6 bases). Germline V gene lookup returns CDR1 SGHRS and CDR2 YFSETQ. The CDR3 loop spans 19 amino acids. V dropped 3 bases and J dropped 6 bases, with 30 bases sitting between them. The CDR3 is CASSSGFPFAGTKDAEAFF. CDR3 DNA sequence: TGCGCCAGCAGCTCCGGATTCCCATTCGCCGGGACAAAAGACGCTGAAGCTTTCTTT.

The genes are TRBV5-1 and TRBJ1-2, with D unresolved. This CDR3 comprises 12 residues. V was shortened by 0 bases and J by 6 bases, with 6 bases between the two germline ends. Per germline, CDR1 SGHRS and CDR2 YFSETQ. The CDR3 loop is CASSLDLDGYTF. The DNA of the CDR3 is TGCGCCAGCAGCTTGGATTTGGATGGCTACACCTTC.

This chain links TRBV28 with TRBJ2-7; a weak D match, TRBD2 (6 bases). Germline CDR1 MDHEN, CDR2 SYDVKM. This CDR3 has 13 amino acids. Between the trimmed V and J ends, which lost 6 bases and 4 bases, there was a span of 13 bases. CDR3 sequence reads: CASSPPGLYEQYF. CDR3 in DNA: TGTGCCAGCAGCCCACCGGGACTGTACGAGCAGTACTTC.

The V gene is TRBV12-3 or TRBV12-4, the J gene TRBJ2-7; D tentatively reads TRBD1 or TRBD2 (5 bases each). V was cut by 6 bases and J by 6 bases, with 18 bases left in between. CDR3 size: 14 residues. Here the CDR3 DNA reads TGTGCCAGCAGCCCTCCGGGGCCAAGGGGCGAGCAGTACTTC. Its translation: CASSPPGPRGEQYF.

The V and J genes are TRBV6-5 and TRBJ2-2; D is perhaps TRBD1 (5 bases). The V end was cut by 2 bases, the J end by 0 bases, with 10 bases between. Germline lookup yields CDR1 MNHEY and CDR2 SVGAGI. This CDR3 has 16 residues. CDR3 DNA: TGTGCCAGCAGTTACCAGACAGAGGCGAACACCGGGGAGCTGTTTTTT. Protein: CASSYQTEANTGELFF.

This clonotype was seen a few times. The chain carries TRBV20-1 and TRBJ1-1; a weak D match, TRBD1 (6 bases). The length of the CDR3 is 11 residues. Germline CDR1 reads DFQATT; CDR2 reads SNEGSKA (reference sequence). The V end lost 7 bases, the J end lost 5 bases, and 11 bases lay between the germline ends. Written as DNA, the CDR3 is TGCAGTGTAGCAGGGGAGACTGAAGCTTTCTTT. Translation: CSVAGETEAFF.

This clonotype has just a few counts. This chain uses TRBV7-2 with TRBJ2-1; D is unclear. From germline, CDR1 is SGHTA and CDR2 FQGNSA. The CDR3 has 14 amino acids. Trimming pared 9 bases from V and 4 bases from J, leaving 16 bases between. CDR3 sequence reads: CASTTYLNYNEQFF. CDR3 DNA sequence: TGTGCCAGTACGACCTATCTTAATTACAATGAGCAGTTCTTC.

This clonotype appeared many times. The gene calls are TRBV11-2 and TRBJ2-3; D call uncertain. Between the trimmed V and J ends, which lost 2 bases and 8 bases, there was a span of 8 bases. Germline lookup yields CDR1 SGHAT and CDR2 FQNNGV. The CDR3 is 12 residues long. The CDR3: CASSLQDRTQYF. CDR3 in DNA: TGTGCCAGCAGCTTACAAGATCGTACGCAGTATTTT.

This clonotype was seen only a few times. This chain joins TRBV12-3 or TRBV12-4 and TRBJ1-6, with TRBD1 matching 7 bases. Trimming at V came to 2 bases and at J to 7 bases, leaving 11 bases not matched to a gene. This CDR3 region has 17 residues. CDR3 coding DNA: TGTGCCAGCAGTTTAATGTCAACGGGACAGCCGAATTCACCCCTCCACTTT. Protein sequence: CASSLMSTGQPNSPLHF.

In its sample, this clonotype was seen a few times. V is TRBV6-5 and J is TRBJ1-5; TRBD1 might be the D (5 bases). CDR3 length equals 15 residues. Germline assignment: CDR1 MNHEY and CDR2 SVGAGI. The V gene lost 5 bases and the J gene lost 3 bases, with 14 bases spanning the gap. Here the CDR3 DNA reads TGTGCCAGCAGTCCAGAGGAGGGGAACAATCAGCCCCAGCATTTT. Translated: CASSPEEGNNQPQHF.

The chain has TRBV24-1 and TRBJ2-3; D might be TRBD2 (6 bases). Trimming cost V 5 bases and J 2 bases, with 7 bases left between them. The CDR3 totals 13 residues. CDR1 and CDR2 from the germline V gene are KGHDR and SFDVKD. The CDR3 sequence is CATSGEATDTQYF. The DNA for the CDR3 is TGTGCCACCAGTGGGGAGGCCACAGATACGCAGTATTTT.

This clonotype came up a few times. The DNA for the CDR3 is TGCAGTGCTAGAGATAAGGGGAGCGCGGTGGAGACCCAGTACTTC. Residues: CSARDKGSAVETQYF. The chain recombines TRBV20-1 with TRBJ2-5, with D perhaps being TRBD1 or TRBD2 (5 bases each). This CDR3 has 15 amino acids. The germline gives CDR1 DFQATT, CDR2 SNEGSKA (reference sequence). Trimming removed 0 bases at V and 5 bases at J, with 16 bases between.

The gene calls are TRBV2 and TRBJ1-2, with D tentatively TRBD1 (6 bases). Looked up from germline, CDR1 is SNHLY and CDR2 is FYNNEI. V lost 8 bases to trimming and J lost 8 bases, with 15 bases between them. This CDR3 comprises 12 residues. The CDR3 reads CASGGTGLGYTF. The CDR3 region has the DNA TGTGCCAGCGGGGGTACAGGGCTCGGCTACACCTTC.

The V gene is TRBV2, the J gene TRBJ2-7; D perhaps matches TRBD2 (5 bases). The CDR3 contains 13 residues. Germline CDR1 and CDR2: SNHLY and FYNNEI. V lost 8 bases, J lost 2 bases, and 13 bases lay in between. The CDR3 bases are TGTGCCAGCTCTGTCGGGGTACCCTACGAGCAGTACTTC. It codes for CASSVGVPYEQYF.

The rearrangement uses TRBV20-1 and TRBJ2-1; unclear D gene. Trimming removed 6 bases at V and 5 bases at J, with 14 bases between. CDR3 length: 13 amino acids. The germline V gene has CDR1 DFQATT and CDR2 SNEGSKA (reference sequence). The CDR3 region has the DNA TGCAGTGCCGGTCATAGAACAAACAATGAGCAGTTCTTC. As protein: CSAGHRTNNEQFF.

This clonotype was picked up a small number of times. Written as DNA, the CDR3 is TGTGCCAGCAGTAACCGGGGGGCGCGCTCCCCCGGGGAGCTGTTTTTT. Translated, it gives CASSNRGARSPGELFF. The chain links TRBV12-3 or TRBV12-4 to TRBJ2-2; possible D gene TRBD2, 7 bases. Trimming shortened V by 5 bases and J by 6 bases, and 19 bases separated the two germline ends. The CDR3 spans 16 residues.

V usage is TRBV27 and J usage is TRBJ2-3; tentatively, D is TRBD1 or TRBD2 (5 bases each). The CDR3 has 13 amino acids. V was pared by 8 bases and J by 3 bases, with 12 bases between. Germline-derived CDR1 and CDR2 are MNHEY and SMNVEV (reference sequence). As DNA, the CDR3 is TGTGCCAGCGCATCGTGGGGGACAGATACGCAGTATTTT. Protein: CASASWGTDTQYF.

This chain links TRBV11-2 with TRBJ2-1, with 14 positions matching TRBD2. V was pared by 4 bases and J by 3 bases, with 11 bases of the junction left unmatched. Germline V gives CDR1 SGHAT, CDR2 FQNNGV. The CDR3 has 19 amino acids. As DNA, the CDR3 is TGTGCCAGCAGCTCGTGGACTAGCGGGGGGCCAATAGTCTACAATGAGCAGTTCTTC. This codes for CASSSWTSGGPIVYNEQFF.

This clonotype was recorded at least ten times. This chain uses TRBV5-1 with TRBJ1-1; D perhaps matches TRBD1 (5 bases). Per the germline V gene, CDR1 is SGHRS and CDR2 is YFSETQ. Between the trimmed V and J ends, which lost 0 bases and 5 bases, there was a span of 5 bases. The CDR3 contains 12 residues. CDR3 in amino acids: CASSLEGTEAFF. Written as DNA, the CDR3 is TGCGCCAGCAGCTTGGAGGGGACTGAAGCTTTCTTT.

This clonotype was seen at least ten times. The genes are TRBV10-1 and TRBJ2-3; D gene uncertain. Trimming shortened V by 3 bases and J by 4 bases, and 11 bases separated the two germline ends. In germline, CDR1 is WNHNN, CDR2 SYGVQD (reference sequence). This CDR3 region has 14 residues. The CDR3 protein is CASSDGPTPDTQYF. Written as DNA, the CDR3 is TGCGCCAGCAGTGACGGGCCCACGCCAGATACGCAGTATTTT.

V usage is TRBV12-3 or TRBV12-4 and J usage is TRBJ1-4; no definite D call. The CDR3 covers 11 residues. V lost 3 bases and J 6 bases, leaving 2 bases between the germline ends. CDR3 in DNA: TGTGCCAGCAGTTTTTATGAAAAACTGTTTTTT. Translated: CASSFYEKLFF.

This clonotype was recorded many times. V gene TRBV3-1 combines with J gene TRBJ1-5; 7 bases line up with TRBD1. The germline gives CDR1 LGHDT, CDR2 YNNKEL (reference sequence). This CDR3 is 14 amino acids long. Trimming took 4 bases from V and 5 from J; bases not matched to a gene: 5. In DNA, the CDR3 is TGTGCCAGCAGCCCGAGACAGGGTTATCAGCCCCAGCATTTT. As protein: CASSPRQGYQPQHF.